Listed below are T cell receptor beta chains from one sample, sequenced in a study of blood T cell repertoires in COVID-19. Sequencing used immunoSEQ multiplex PCR; TCRdb keeps in-frame clones, though not all of them. The sample includes 150,000 to 200,000 clones, roughly 79% of them seen just once. Sequenced: peripheral blood. The origin of the receptors is a woman of 80 years or more with COVID-19, enrolled during active disease. Both conserved end residues are part of each CDR3. D genes are given only for firm matches. Only part of the rows carry a size: once, few, many, or a class if the clone is expanded.

clone_size	cdr3_length	v_call	j_call	d_call	cdr3_aa	cdr3_nt
once	14	TRBV28	TRBJ1-1	NA	CASSFTGSHTEAFF	TGTGCCAGCAGTTTTACAGGGTCCCACACTGAAGCTTTCTTT
NA	17	TRBV18	TRBJ1-1	NA	CASSFTRDVRGNTEAFF	TGTGCCAGCTCCTTTACTCGTGACGTCCGGGGGAACACTGAAGCTTTCTTT
NA	11	TRBV3-1/TRBV3-2	TRBJ1-3	NA	CASSHGVDLYF	TGTGCCAGCAGCCACGGGGTTGACTTATATTTT
NA	18	TRBV3-1/TRBV3-2	TRBJ1-3	NA	CASSQDRGQPNSGNTIYF	TGTGCCAGCAGCCAAGATCGAGGACAGCCCAACTCTGGAAACACCATATATTTT
NA	13	TRBV11-2	TRBJ2-3	NA	CASSLTLTDTQYF	TGTGCCAGCAGCCTAACTCTGACAGATACGCAGTATTTT
once	13	TRBV2	TRBJ2-5	TRBD1	CASSTDRVETQYF	TGTGCCAGCAGTACGGACAGGGTCGAGACCCAGTACTTC
NA	16	TRBV7-2	TRBJ2-2	TRBD1	CASSLSGTGITGELFF	TGTGCCAGCAGCTTAAGCGGGACAGGGATCACCGGGGAGCTGTTTTTT
NA	15	TRBV7-8	TRBJ2-7	TRBD1	CASSTRRTGAMEQYF	TGTGCCAGCAGCACGCGGCGGACAGGAGCGATGGAGCAGTACTTC
NA	14	TRBV4-3	TRBJ1-1	NA	CASSQVIGGTEAFF	TGCGCCAGCAGCCAAGTCATAGGGGGCACTGAAGCTTTCTTT
NA	14	TRBV7-6	TRBJ2-3	TRBD2	CASSLAGLANGQYF	TGTGCCAGCAGCTTAGCGGGACTAGCCAATGGGCAGTATTTT
NA	12	TRBV5-4	TRBJ2-1	NA	CASSLGRGEQFF	TGTGCCAGCAGCTTGGGGCGGGGTGAGCAGTTCTTC
NA	15	TRBV7-8	TRBJ1-3	NA	CASSHGTSSGNTIYF	TGTGCCAGCAGCCATGGGACTAGCTCTGGAAACACCATATATTTT
NA	16	TRBV4-1	TRBJ2-7	NA	CASSRASPHQGGEQYF	TGCGCCAGCAGCCGCGCCAGCCCCCATCAAGGGGGCGAGCAGTACTTC
few	13	TRBV2	TRBJ2-2	NA	CASRTDNTGELFF	TGTGCCAGCCGGACAGACAACACCGGGGAGCTGTTTTTT
few	18	TRBV9	TRBJ2-5	TRBD2	CASSPTGGGAGKQETQYF	TGTGCCAGCAGCCCGACGGGCGGGGGGGCTGGGAAACAAGAGACCCAGTACTTC
NA	15	TRBV7-2	TRBJ1-1	NA	CASSLASGFGTEAFF	TGTGCCAGCAGCTTAGCGTCAGGGTTTGGCACTGAAGCTTTCTTT
NA	13	TRBV6-6	TRBJ1-2	NA	CASSYSSEGGYTF	TGTGCCAGCAGTTACTCCTCAGAGGGTGGCTACACCTTC
NA	15	TRBV7-9	TRBJ2-5	TRBD1	CASSSARGLQETQYF	TGTGCCAGCAGCTCGGCCAGGGGGCTCCAAGAGACCCAGTACTTC
NA	16	TRBV24-1	TRBJ2-1	NA	CATSDYRAKSYNEQFF	TGTGCCACCAGTGATTACAGGGCTAAATCCTACAATGAGCAGTTCTTC
NA	16	TRBV5-6	TRBJ1-5	NA	CASSLGMQGINQPQHF	TGTGCCAGCAGCTTGGGGATGCAGGGGATCAATCAGCCCCAGCATTTT
many	12	TRBV27	TRBJ2-1	NA	CASSSRTNEQFF	TGTGCCAGCAGTTCACGGACAAATGAGCAGTTCTTC
NA	16	TRBV4-3	TRBJ1-6	TRBD1	CASSQVGGTENSPLHF	TGCGCCAGCAGCCAAGTCGGAGGGACAGAGAATTCACCCCTCCACTTT
NA	16	TRBV6-1	TRBJ2-7	TRBD1	CASSEEGQALGYEQYF	TGTGCCAGCAGTGAAGAAGGACAGGCCCTGGGCTACGAGCAGTACTTC
NA	14	TRBV10-3	TRBJ1-1	NA	CAIKGEGMNTEAFF	TGTGCCATCAAGGGTGAGGGAATGAACACTGAAGCTTTCTTT
NA	15	TRBV4-2	TRBJ1-4	TRBD1	CASSQRQGAGEKLFF	TGTGCCAGCAGCCAAAGACAGGGGGCGGGTGAAAAACTGTTTTTT
once	15	TRBV2	TRBJ2-7	TRBD1	CASTSQGEPTYEQYF	TGTGCCAGCACCTCACAGGGGGAGCCAACCTACGAGCAGTACTTC
few	12	TRBV9	TRBJ1-1	TRBD1	CASSPGQGEAFF	TGTGCCAGCAGTCCAGGACAGGGTGAAGCTTTCTTT
NA	15	TRBV5-6	TRBJ1-3	NA	CASSLAVDSGNTIYF	TGTGCCAGCAGCCTAGCAGTCGACTCTGGAAACACCATATATTTT
NA	11	TRBV6-2/TRBV6-3	TRBJ2-7	NA	CASSHRDEQYF	TGTGCCAGCAGTCACAGGGACGAGCAGTACTTC
NA	16	TRBV5-1	TRBJ2-5	NA	CASSLSGQGGQETQYF	TGCGCCAGCAGCTTGTCCGGACAGGGAGGGCAAGAGACCCAGTACTTC
NA	14	TRBV23-1	TRBJ2-5	TRBD1	CASSGTGRGETQYF	TGCGCCAGCAGCGGGACAGGCAGGGGGGAGACCCAGTACTTC
NA	14	TRBV2	TRBJ2-2	TRBD2	CASRLAGNTGELFF	TGTGCCAGCAGACTAGCGGGGAACACCGGGGAGCTGTTTTTT
NA	12	TRBV13	TRBJ1-2	NA	CASSTRDYGYTF	TGTGCCAGCAGCACCCGGGACTATGGCTACACCTTC
NA	15	TRBV7-2	TRBJ1-2	TRBD1	CASRRQGNVNYGYTF	TGTGCCAGCAGGAGACAGGGAAATGTTAACTATGGCTACACCTTC
NA	16	TRBV5-8	TRBJ2-5	TRBD2	CASSHGLAVYQETQYF	TGTGCCAGCAGCCACGGACTAGCGGTGTACCAAGAGACCCAGTACTTC
NA	15	TRBV18	TRBJ1-2	NA	CASSPTGPGNYGYTF	TGTGCCAGCTCACCTACAGGGCCAGGGAACTATGGCTACACCTTC
once	15	TRBV11-2	TRBJ2-7	NA	CASSLVQVFSYEQYF	TGTGCCAGCAGCTTAGTTCAGGTTTTCTCCTACGAGCAGTACTTC
few	15	TRBV24-1	TRBJ2-3	TRBD2	CATSDSGGSTDTQYF	TGTGCCACCAGTGATAGCGGGGGAAGCACAGATACGCAGTATTTT
NA	17	TRBV5-4	TRBJ1-2	NA	CASSLAPGSVLNYGYTF	TGTGCCAGCAGCTTGGCACCAGGATCGGTATTAAACTATGGCTACACCTTC
NA	11	TRBV30	TRBJ1-1	NA	CAWSFLDEAFF	TGTGCCTGGAGTTTCCTAGATGAAGCTTTCTTT
NA	11	TRBV11-1	TRBJ2-7	NA	CASSKGRQQYF	TGTGCCAGCAGCAAAGGGAGGCAGCAGTACTTC
few	10	TRBV6-6	TRBJ2-1	NA	CASGPNEQFF	TGTGCCAGCGGGCCGAATGAGCAGTTCTTC
NA	13	TRBV2	TRBJ1-2	TRBD1	CASRLQGAYGYTF	TGTGCCAGCAGACTACAGGGGGCTTATGGCTACACCTTC
NA	17	TRBV6-2/TRBV6-3	TRBJ2-7	NA	CASSNGLGYDILVEQYF	TGTGCCAGCAGTAATGGACTGGGCTACGATATCCTAGTCGAGCAGTACTTC
once	17	TRBV2	TRBJ2-2	TRBD2	CASRASGRNDNTGELFF	TGTGCCAGCAGGGCTAGCGGGAGGAACGATAACACCGGGGAGCTGTTTTTT
NA	15	TRBV5-8	TRBJ2-1	NA	CASSFGALTGNEQFF	TGTGCCAGCAGCTTCGGTGCGCTAACGGGGAATGAGCAGTTCTTC
once	16	TRBV9	TRBJ2-6	TRBD1	CASRGTGGPGANVLTF	TGTGCCAGCAGGGGGACAGGGGGCCCTGGGGCCAACGTCCTGACTTTC